This T cell receptor beta chain was sequenced in a study of cytomegalovirus exposure and HLA in healthy donors. On the study more broadly: It was reported in a later analysis that the same platform had been used for the 110 or so validation repertoires as for the 666 first-cohort repertoires. Study findings and constraints: In a later analysis, first-cohort TCR clusters were found to tend to co-occur in the 100 to 150 validation repertoires. The study designated 150 or so TCR beta chains cytomegalovirus-associated. In vitro, three CMV-associated chains proved specific for CMV antigens.

From germline, CDR1 is SGHRS and CDR2 YFSETQ. The V segment lost 3 bases and the J segment 1 base; nucleotides outside the gene matches: 6. The CDR3 loop spans 15 amino acids. For this clone: Antigen specificity is unknown.

TCRdb keeps only in-frame clones here, not all; method: immunoSEQ multiplex PCR. This sample yields roughly 150,000 clones, of which around nine tenths are seen a single time; about 2.7% belongs to the top ten. The chain links TRBV5-1 to TRBJ1-1; 7 bases match TRBD1. The source of this sequence is a man younger than 30 in good health and CMV-seronegative. The specimen was PBMCs. CDR3 in amino acids: CASSWRDRPNTEAFF. CDR3 in DNA: TGCGCCAGCAGCTGGCGGGACAGACCGAACACTGAAGCTTTCTTT.